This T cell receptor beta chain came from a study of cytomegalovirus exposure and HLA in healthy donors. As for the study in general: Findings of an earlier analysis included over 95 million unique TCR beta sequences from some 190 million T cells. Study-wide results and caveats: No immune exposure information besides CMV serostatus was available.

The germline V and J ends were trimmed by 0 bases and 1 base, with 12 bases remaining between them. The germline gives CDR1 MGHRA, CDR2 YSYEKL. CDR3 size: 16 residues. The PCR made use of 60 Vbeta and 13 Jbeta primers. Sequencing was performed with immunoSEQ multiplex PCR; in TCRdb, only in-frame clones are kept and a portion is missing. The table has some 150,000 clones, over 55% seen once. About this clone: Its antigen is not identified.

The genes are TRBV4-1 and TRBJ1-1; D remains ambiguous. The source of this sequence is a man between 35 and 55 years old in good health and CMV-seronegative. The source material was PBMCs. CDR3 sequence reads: CASSQEPPGQNTEAFF. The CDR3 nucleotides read TGCGCCAGCAGCCAAGAACCCCCAGGTCAGAACACTGAAGCTTTCTTT.